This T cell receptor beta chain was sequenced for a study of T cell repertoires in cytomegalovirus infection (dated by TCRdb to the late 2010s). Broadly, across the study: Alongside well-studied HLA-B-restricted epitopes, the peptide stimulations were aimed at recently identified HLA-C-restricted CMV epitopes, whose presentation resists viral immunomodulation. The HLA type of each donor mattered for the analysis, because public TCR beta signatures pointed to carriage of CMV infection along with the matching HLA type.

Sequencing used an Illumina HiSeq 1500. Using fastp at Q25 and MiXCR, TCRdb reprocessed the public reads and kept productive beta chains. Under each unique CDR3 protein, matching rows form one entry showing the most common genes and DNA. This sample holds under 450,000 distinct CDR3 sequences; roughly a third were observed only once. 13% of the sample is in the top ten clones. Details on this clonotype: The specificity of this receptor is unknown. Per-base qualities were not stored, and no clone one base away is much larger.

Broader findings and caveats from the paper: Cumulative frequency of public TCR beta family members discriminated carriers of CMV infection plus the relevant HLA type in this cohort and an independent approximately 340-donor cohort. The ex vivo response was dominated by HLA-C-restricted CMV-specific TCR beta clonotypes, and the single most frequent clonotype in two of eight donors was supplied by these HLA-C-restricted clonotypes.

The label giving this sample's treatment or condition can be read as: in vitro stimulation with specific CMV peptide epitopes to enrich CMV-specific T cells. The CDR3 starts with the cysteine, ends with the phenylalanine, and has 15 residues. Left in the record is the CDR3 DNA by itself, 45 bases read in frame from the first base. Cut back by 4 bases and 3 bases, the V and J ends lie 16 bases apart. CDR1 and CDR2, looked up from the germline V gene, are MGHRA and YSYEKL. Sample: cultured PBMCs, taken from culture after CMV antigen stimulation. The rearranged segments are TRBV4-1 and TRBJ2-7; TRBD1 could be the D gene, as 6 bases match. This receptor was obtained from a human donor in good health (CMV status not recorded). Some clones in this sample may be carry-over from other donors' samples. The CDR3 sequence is CASSRRTDANYEQYF. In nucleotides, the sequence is TGCGCCAGCAGCCGCAGGACAGATGCAAACTACGAGCAGTACTTC.